The entry below describes one T cell receptor beta chain. The protocol was immunoSEQ multiplex PCR, while the TCRdb copy is restricted to in-frame clones and leaves out a portion. Of 100,000 to 150,000 clones in the sample, approximately 82% were seen once. The sample comes from a study of blood T cell repertoires in COVID-19. Study-level information: Samples of COVID-19 (acute and convalescent) were obtained from the United States, Italy and Spain.

The V gene lost 2 bases and the J gene lost 5 bases, with 8 bases spanning the gap. Germline V gene data show CDR1 as SGHRS and CDR2 as YFSETQ. This CDR3 region has 14 residues. The sample was peripheral blood. V gene TRBV5-1 combines with J gene TRBJ1-6; D is undetermined. The TCR comes from a man in his fifties or sixties with acute or convalescent COVID-19. Written as DNA, the CDR3 is TGCGCCAGCAGCTTACTCCAGGATAATTCACCCCTCCACTTT. This codes for CASSLLQDNSPLHF.